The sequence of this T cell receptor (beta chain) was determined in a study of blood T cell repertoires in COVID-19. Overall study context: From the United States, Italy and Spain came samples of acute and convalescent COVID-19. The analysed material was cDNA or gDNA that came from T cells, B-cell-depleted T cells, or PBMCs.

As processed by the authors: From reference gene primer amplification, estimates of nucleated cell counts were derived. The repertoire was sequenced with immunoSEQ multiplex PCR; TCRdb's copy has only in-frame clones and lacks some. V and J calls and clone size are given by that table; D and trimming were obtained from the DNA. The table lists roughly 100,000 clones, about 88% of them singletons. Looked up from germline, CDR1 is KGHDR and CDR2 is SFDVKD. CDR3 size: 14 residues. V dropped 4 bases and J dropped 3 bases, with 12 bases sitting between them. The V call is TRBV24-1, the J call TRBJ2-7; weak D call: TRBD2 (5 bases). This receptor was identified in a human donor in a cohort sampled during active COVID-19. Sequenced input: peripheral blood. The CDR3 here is CATSDRGKNYEQYF. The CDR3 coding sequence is TGTGCCACCAGTGACCGGGGAAAGAACTACGAGCAGTACTTC.